This T cell receptor beta chain was identified during a study of tumor-infiltrating lymphocytes in primary liver carcinoma. In the study overall: Samples returned roughly 3.5 to 7.5 million productive TCRbeta reads each. Read depth did not differ significantly between tissue types.

General study findings and limits: Lesser overlap characterized tumor-adjacent and tumor-blood pairs relative to tumor region pairs.

The CDR3 totals 14 residues. CDR1 is SGHRS and CDR2 is YFSETQ in the germline V gene. Trimming left V 4 bases short and J 0 bases short, with 11 bases between. In its sample, this clonotype was seen a few times. Its antigen remains unknown. The source of the blood RNA was unsorted whole blood, and germline DNA was extracted as well. A primer in the constant region served to generate TCR beta cDNA from 450 to 600 ng of total RNA. Employing slightly modified ARM-PCR, three nested multiplex PCR rounds were run, and these gave rise to the TCR beta libraries. Running around 9 cycles apiece, the first two PCR rounds relied on TRBV1-TRBV30 forward primers together with a C-beta reverse primer. TCRdb processed the multiplex PCR reads anew with MiXCR; each CDR3 protein has one entry. The table lists about 300,000 distinct CDR3 sequences, approximately 65% of them singletons.

The sequence derives from a man aged 35-49 years with primary liver carcinoma and hepatitis B virus infection. The sequenced sample consisted of peripheral blood. The gene calls are TRBV5-1 and TRBJ2-7, with D tentatively TRBD1 (6 bases). The CDR3 sequence is CASSPGTPSYEQYF. CDR3 sequence (DNA): TGCGCCAGCAGCCCCGGGACACCCTCCTACGAGCAGTACTTC.